This TCR beta chain derives from a study of blood T cell repertoires in COVID-19. In the original analysis: Estimated nucleated cell counts came from reference gene primer amplification. Generated by immunoSEQ multiplex PCR, the TCRdb table keeps only in-frame clones and is missing some. V, J and clone size are taken as reported in that table, and D and trimming were inferred from the DNA itself. This table holds 70,000 to 90,000 clones, 85% found once. Germline CDR1 is SGHKS and CDR2 is YYEKEE (reference sequence). The CDR3 sequence is 13 residues long. V was pared by 1 base and J by 6 bases, with 11 bases between.

Sequencing was carried out using peripheral blood. The clonotype originates from a man in his sixties with acute or convalescent COVID-19. The V gene is TRBV5-5, the J gene TRBJ2-7; a weak D match, TRBD2 (6 bases). Here the CDR3 DNA reads TGTGCCAGCAGCTTGAGGGGAGGTCCCGAGCAGTACTTC. Amino acids: CASSLRGGPEQYF. The entire variable domain, with the rest obtained from reference TRBV5-5 and TRBJ2-7, is as follows: DAGVTQSPTHLIKTRGQQVTLRCSPISGHKSVSWYQQVLGQGPQFIFQYYEKEERGRGNFPDRFSARQFPNYSSELNVNALLLGDSALYLCASSLRGGPEQYFGPGTRLTVT.